This T cell receptor beta chain was captured by sequencing in a study of glioma-infiltrating T cells after dendritic cell vaccination. The table came from immunoSEQ multiplex PCR; TCRdb's copy has only in-frame clones and leaves some out. The data contain roughly 87,000 clones, roughly four fifths of them seen just once; the ten biggest clones take up less than 8%. The time point: after dendritic cell vaccination, including at tumor progression/relapse. General study results and limits: Patients with more pretreatment TILs had longer time to progression and survival.

Concerning this clone itself: Its antigen remains unidentified.

Trimming took 0 bases from V and 9 from J, leaving 11 bases between them. The CDR3 is 13 amino acids. Germline V gene sequence: CDR1 MGHRA, CDR2 YSYEKL. The J gene is TRBJ1-2, the V gene TRBV4-1, with a weak D call TRBD1 (5 bases). Sequencing was performed on blood, taken after dendritic cell vaccination. This receptor was obtained from a human donor with glioblastoma. The chain's CDR3 is CASSQDAGLRYTF. Here the CDR3 DNA reads TGCGCCAGCAGCCAAGACGCAGGGTTGCGCTACACCTTC.